This entry concerns a single T cell receptor (beta chain). TCRdb's copy holds only in-frame clones and misses some; the assay was immunoSEQ multiplex PCR. The sample contains over 250,000 clones, 85% of which appear only once. The entry originates in a study of blood T cell repertoires in COVID-19. The CDR3 loop spans 15 amino acids. The germline V gene has CDR1 ENHRY and CDR2 SYGVKD. J was trimmed by 7 bases and V by 2 bases; bases with no gene match: 5. The receptor's source is a man in his fifties or sixties with active or convalescent COVID-19. Material: peripheral blood. The chain couples TRBV10-3 to TRBJ2-7; 13 bases fit TRBD2. The DNA for the CDR3 is TGTGCCATCAGTGAGGGACTAGCGGGAGTTGGGGAGCAGTACTTC. Translated: CAISEGLAGVGEQYF.